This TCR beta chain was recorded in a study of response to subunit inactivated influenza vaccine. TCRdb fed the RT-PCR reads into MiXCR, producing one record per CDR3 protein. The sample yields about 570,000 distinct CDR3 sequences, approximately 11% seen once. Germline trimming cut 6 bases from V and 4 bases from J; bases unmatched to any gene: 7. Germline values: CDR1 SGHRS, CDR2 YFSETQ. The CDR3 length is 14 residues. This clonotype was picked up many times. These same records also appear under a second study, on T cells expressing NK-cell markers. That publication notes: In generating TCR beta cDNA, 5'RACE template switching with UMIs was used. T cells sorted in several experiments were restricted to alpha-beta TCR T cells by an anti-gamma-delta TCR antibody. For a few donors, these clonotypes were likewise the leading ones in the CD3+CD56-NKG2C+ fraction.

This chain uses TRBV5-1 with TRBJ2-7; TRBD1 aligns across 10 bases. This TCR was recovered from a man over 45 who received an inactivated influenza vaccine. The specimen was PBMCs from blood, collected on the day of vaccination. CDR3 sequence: CASMSGTGAYEQYF. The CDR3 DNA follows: TGCGCCAGCATGTCCGGGACAGGGGCTTACGAGCAGTACTTC. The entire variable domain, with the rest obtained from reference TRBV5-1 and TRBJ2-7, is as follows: KAGVTQTPRYLIKTRGQQVTLSCSPISGHRSVSWYQQTPGQGLQFLFEYFSETQRNKGNFPGRFSGRQFSNSRSEMNVSTLELGDSALYLCASMSGTGAYEQYFGPGTRLTVT.